This entry features one TCR beta chain sequence. The target antigen is unknown. The record originates from a study of CD8 T cells in ankylosing spondylitis. TCRdb redid the calling of the 5' RACE reads with MiXCR, one entry per CDR3 protein. The repertoire consists of approximately 350,000 distinct CDR3 sequences, with roughly 20% occurring once and the leading ten covering roughly 14%. The study, taken as a whole, reports: Clones linked to disease were reported to show significant enrichment in matched ankylosing spondylitis synovial fluid. The disease-linked clones had a CD8+ phenotype and low blood frequencies. It appeared that ankylosing spondylitis blood was characterized by a TCR beta motif of several highly homologous variants.

From germline, CDR1 is SGHTA and CDR2 FQGTGA. The V and J ends lost 2 bases and 1 base respectively, with 7 bases between them. The CDR3 length is 14 residues. The sequencing input was blood, either unsorted or a sorted T cell fraction (not recorded which). The genes are TRBV7-3 and TRBJ2-3, with D unresolved. This sequence originates from a male donor with ankylosing spondylitis or in good health (not recorded which). CDR3 bases: TGTGCCAGCAGCTTAGGGCCCGGCACAGATACGCAGTATTTT. Its protein product is CASSLGPGTDTQYF. The complete variable domain, with remaining parts taken from reference TRBV7-3 and TRBJ2-3, reads GAGVSQTPSNKVTEKGKYVELRCDPISGHTALYWYRQSLGQGPEFLIYFQGTGAADDSGLPNDRFFAVRPEGSVSTLKIQRTERGDSAVYLCASSLGPGTDTQYFGPGTRLTVL.